The 15 T cell receptor beta chains in this list originate from one sample, sequenced in a study of Graves' ophthalmopathy and Graves' hyperthyroidism. RNA transcripts served as template for amplifying TCR beta CDR3 sequences. HTBI primers served in a first-round RT-PCR, which a second-round multiplex PCR followed. A single record per CDR3 protein comes from TCRdb applying MiXCR to the multiplex PCR reads. Seen here are over a million distinct CDR3 sequences, 36% observed once, and the top ten hold over 8.5%. Sequencing was carried out using peripheral blood or thyroid tissue (not recorded which). The receptors come from an adult man with Graves' hyperthyroidism.

This clonotype was observed at least ten times. The chain combines TRBV11-2 with TRBJ2-5; D is possibly TRBD1 (6 bases). V lost 5 bases, J lost 3 bases, and 13 bases lay in between. Germline CDR1 reads SGHAT; CDR2 reads FQNNGV. This CDR3 is 14 amino acids long. In DNA, the CDR3 is TGTGCCAGCAGCCAGGGACAAGACAAAGAGACCCAGTACTTC. This encodes CASSQGQDKETQYF.

This clonotype was seen only a few times. The chain recombines TRBV5-5 with TRBJ1-2; no firm D call. With 4 bases removed from V and 8 bases from J, the gap between germline ends came to 18 bases. This CDR3 has 14 residues. CDR1 is SGHKS and CDR2 is YYEKEE in the germline V gene (reference sequence). The CDR3, as DNA: TGTGCCAGCAGCAACTCTGGCGGGTCATGGGGCTACACCTTC. This sequence encodes CASSNSGGSWGYTF.

This clonotype occurred many times. The chain has TRBV20-1 and TRBJ1-3, with D uncertain. Deletions cut 6 bases from V and 4 bases from J, with 7 bases between. CDR1 is DFQATT and CDR2 is SNEGSKA in the germline V gene (reference sequence). The CDR3 is 11 residues long. The CDR3 spells CSAARGNTIYF. The CDR3 DNA is TGCAGTGCGGCCAGGGGAAACACCATATATTTT.

This clonotype was seen more than once but under ten times. V is TRBV30 and J is TRBJ1-6; TRBD1 matches 9 bases. The V segment lost 4 bases and the J segment 9 bases; nucleotides outside the gene matches: 4. CDR1 GTSNPN and CDR2 SVGIG come from the germline V gene (reference sequence). This CDR3 is 13 amino acids long. The chain's CDR3 is CAWTRTGVSPLHF. In nucleotides, the CDR3 is TGTGCCTGGACGAGGACAGGGGTTTCACCCCTCCACTTT.

This rearrangement joins TRBV7-6 to TRBJ2-5; 9 nucleotides match TRBD1. Germline values: CDR1 SGHVS, CDR2 FNYEAQ. Trimming took 4 bases from V and 9 from J; bases not matched to a gene: 15. The CDR3 spans 16 residues. The CDR3 reads CASSYIRDRASGAQYF. The CDR3 DNA reads as TGTGCCAGCAGCTATATCCGGGACAGGGCCTCCGGGGCCCAGTACTTC.

The CDR3 DNA reads TGTGCCAGCAGCTTAGAGTCGGGAGGGCCTTACTACGAGCAGTACTTC. Encoded protein: CASSLESGGPYYEQYF. This chain links TRBV7-8 with TRBJ2-7, with 8 positions matching TRBD2. The CDR3 runs to 16 residues. Germline V gene data show CDR1 as SGHVS and CDR2 as FQNEAQ. The J segment lost 3 bases and the V segment lost 1 base, leaving 8 bases of the junction unmatched.

Points on this clonotype: This may stem from a read error, because a much larger clone lies one nucleotide away. This chain links TRBV7-6 with TRBJ2-7; 11 nucleotides align to TRBD2. CDR3 size: 16 residues. The germline gives CDR1 SGHVS, CDR2 FNYEAQ. The chain's CDR3 is CASSRGGTSGSYGQYF. CDR3 nucleotide sequence: TGTGCCAGCAGCCGGGGTGGGACTAGCGGCTCCTACGGGCAGTACTTC.

This chain connects TRBV7-9 to TRBJ2-2; D is ambiguous. Trimming removed 1 base at V and 0 bases at J, with 6 bases between. The CDR3 extends over 15 amino acids. Germline V lookup: CDR1 SEHNR, CDR2 FQNEAQ (reference sequence). The CDR3 sequence is CASSLGRTNTGELFF. CDR3 in DNA: TGTGCCAGCAGCTTAGGGCGGACGAACACCGGGGAGCTGTTTTTT.

This clonotype was counted ten times or more. This chain uses TRBV7-6 with TRBJ1-1, with 12 bases lining up with TRBD1. The V segment lost 1 base and the J segment 8 bases; nucleotides outside the gene matches: 5. Germline V gene sequence: CDR1 SGHVS, CDR2 FNYEAQ. The CDR3 sequence is 15 residues long. The CDR3, as DNA: TGTGCCAGCAGCTTAGACGGGGACAGGGGGCGGGAAGCTTTCTTT. This translates into CASSLDGDRGREAFF.

This clonotype was counted many times. CDR3 in amino acids: CSVTTGAHEQYF. CDR3 bases: TGCAGCGTGACTACAGGGGCCCACGAGCAGTACTTC. The chain carries TRBV29-1 and TRBJ2-7; TRBD1 aligns across 7 bases. V dropped 6 bases and J dropped 5; count of bases not matched to a gene: 7. Germline V gene data show CDR1 as SQVTM and CDR2 as ANQGSEA. The CDR3 is made up of 12 amino acids.

Ten or more counts support this clonotype. The V call is TRBV14, the J call TRBJ1-2; TRBD1 matches 10 bases. Per the germline V gene, CDR1 is SGHDN and CDR2 is FVKESK. The trim removed 2 bases at V and 7 bases at J, leaving 7 bases unmatched. This CDR3 has 15 amino acids. CDR3 coding DNA: TGTGCCAGCAGCCAACCGGGACAGGGGAGGGCTGGCTACACCTTC. Translation: CASSQPGQGRAGYTF.

The chain combines TRBV29-1 with TRBJ1-1, with 7 nucleotides matching TRBD1. The CDR3 loop spans 14 amino acids. CDR1 is SQVTM, CDR2 ANQGSEA, per germline. J was trimmed by 0 bases and V by 7 bases; bases with no gene match: 8. The chain's CDR3 is CSAWGQTMNTEAFF. Here the CDR3 DNA reads TGCAGCGCATGGGGACAGACCATGAACACTGAAGCTTTCTTT.

The V and J genes are TRBV7-6 and TRBJ1-4; tentative D call: TRBD1 (5 bases). Germline V gene data show CDR1 as SGHVS and CDR2 as FNYEAQ. The CDR3 totals 15 residues. V was shortened by 4 bases and J by 7 bases, with 16 bases between the two germline ends. The CDR3 nucleotides read TGTGCCAGCAGCTCCTCGCAGGGCGGTGGTGAAAAACTGTTTTTT. It translates to CASSSSQGGGEKLFF.

The J gene is TRBJ1-2, the V gene TRBV7-9, with a tentative D call TRBD1 (5 bases). The germline CDR1 and CDR2 sequences are SEHNR and FQNEAQ (reference sequence). This CDR3 is 13 amino acids long. The germline V and J ends were trimmed by 2 bases and 8 bases, with 12 bases remaining between them. The CDR3 nucleotides are TGTGCCAGCAGCTTAAGTGCAGGGTACGGCTACACCTTC. This gives the protein CASSLSAGYGYTF. Full variable domain (remainder filled in from reference TRBV7-9 and TRBJ1-2): DTGVSQNPRHKITKRGQNVTFRCDPISEHNRLYWYRQTLGQGPEFLTYFQNEAQLEKSRLLSDRFSAERPKGSFSTLEIQRTEQGDSAMYLCASSLSAGYGYTFGSGTRLTVV.

This clonotype was seen ten or more times. The chain recombines TRBV5-1 with TRBJ1-1; D is perhaps TRBD1 (6 bases). V dropped 9 bases and J dropped 1 base, with 13 bases sitting between them. The CDR3 loop spans 13 amino acids. Germline assignment: CDR1 SGHRS and CDR2 YFSETQ. The CDR3 sequence: CATQGSSNTEAFF. The CDR3 region has the DNA TGCGCCACCCAGGGGTCATCGAACACTGAAGCTTTCTTT. The complete variable domain, with remaining parts taken from reference TRBV5-1 and TRBJ1-1, reads KAGVTQTPRYLIKTRGQQVTLSCSPISGHRSVSWYQQTPGQGLQFLFEYFSETQRNKGNFPGRFSGRQFSNSRSEMNVSTLELGDSALYLCATQGSSNTEAFFGQGTRLTVV.